A single sample is the source of the 30 T cell receptor beta chains below, sequenced in a study of blood T cells in healthy people across ages. Next came a second PCR, run for about 7 to 12 cycles, which used a sample-barcoded 5' primer along with a J-beta primer mix. One entry per CDR3 protein, called by TCRdb with MiXCR from the 5' RACE reads. In the table there are fewer than 900,000 distinct CDR3 sequences, roughly 35% of which are singletons. Sequencing input: blood. The origin of the receptors is a young man in good health.

The CDR3 loop is CASSFQTENTEAFF. CDR3 nucleotide sequence: TGTGCCAGCAGTTTTCAGACTGAAAACACTGAAGCTTTCTTT. V gene TRBV27 combines with J gene TRBJ1-1; no clear D. V was cut by 3 bases and J by 2 bases, with 10 bases left in between. The germline CDR1 and CDR2 sequences are MNHEY and SMNVEV (reference sequence). The CDR3 spans 14 residues.

Comment on this clonotype: A much larger clonotype is one base distant, so this may be a read error. The V and J genes are TRBV12-3 or TRBV12-4 and TRBJ1-6; D is unresolved. The CDR3 contains 14 residues. V dropped 7 bases and J dropped 6 bases, with 13 bases sitting between them. DNA for the CDR3: TGTGCCAGCAAAGAGCCAGCCTCTAATTCACCCCTCCACTTT. It specifies CASKEPASNSPLHF.

The rearrangement uses TRBV9 and TRBJ1-5, with a weak D call TRBD1 (5 bases). The CDR3 is 14 amino acids. V was trimmed by 3 bases and J by 0 bases, leaving 7 bases between them. Germline CDR1 and CDR2: SGDLS and YYNGEE. This CDR3 reads CASSGDYSNQPQHF. Here the CDR3 DNA reads TGTGCCAGCAGCGGGGACTATAGCAATCAGCCCCAGCATTTT.

This chain connects TRBV4-2 to TRBJ1-2; 8 bases map to TRBD1. Germline V gene sequence: CDR1 LGHNA, CDR2 YNFKEQ. With V trimmed by 1 base and J by 6 bases, 4 bases remained unmatched. There are 14 residues in the CDR3. The CDR3 reads CASSQGDRMDGYTF. For the CDR3, the DNA is TGTGCCAGCAGCCAAGGGGACAGGATGGATGGCTACACCTTC.

CDR3 nucleotides: TGTGCCAGCAGCCCGAGTCGGACGCGGGGACCGAGCTCCTACGAGCAGTACTTC. It specifies CASSPSRTRGPSSYEQYF. This sequence joins TRBV7-2 and TRBJ2-7; D may be TRBD2 (6 bases). The V and J ends lost 5 bases and 0 bases respectively, with 23 bases between them. The CDR3 consists of 18 residues. The germline CDR1 and CDR2 sequences are SGHTA and FQGNSA.

The chain employs TRBV6-2 or TRBV6-3 and TRBJ1-2; 9 bases align to TRBD1. The germline gives CDR1 MNHEY, CDR2 SVGEGT. This CDR3 contains 15 residues. The V segment lost 2 bases and the J segment 6 bases; nucleotides outside the gene matches: 7. Here the CDR3 reads CASSYGQGLTHGYTF. In DNA, the CDR3 is TGTGCCAGCAGTTACGGACAGGGGTTGACCCATGGCTACACCTTC.

The gene calls are TRBV12-3 or TRBV12-4 and TRBJ1-3; TRBD1 might be the D (5 bases). This CDR3 spans 15 amino acids. V lost 6 bases, J lost 4 bases, and 16 bases lay in between. CDR3 region: CASRGVQGSGNTIYF. The CDR3 nucleotides read TGTGCCAGCAGGGGGGTTCAGGGATCGGGAAACACCATATATTTT.

This clonotype was counted only a few times. A much larger clone sits a single nucleotide away, making a read error possible. The rearrangement links TRBV9 to TRBJ1-5; D not certain. Germline-derived CDR1 and CDR2 are SGDLS and YYNGEE. The germline V and J ends were trimmed by 0 bases and 1 base, with 2 bases remaining between them. The CDR3 runs 13 residues. Here the CDR3 DNA reads TGTGCCAGCAGCGTAGAAAGCAATCAGCCCCAGCATTTT. Amino acid sequence: CASSVESNQPQHF.

The V call is TRBV20-1, the J call TRBJ2-7; unclear D gene. Trimming stripped 1 base from V and 0 bases from J, with 10 bases between. This CDR3 spans 14 amino acids. The germline CDR1 and CDR2 sequences are DFQATT and SNEGSKA (reference sequence). For the CDR3, the DNA is TGCAGTGCTAGAGCGCGGCAGATCTCCTACGAGCAGTACTTC. Translation gives CSARARQISYEQYF.

Here the CDR3 DNA reads TGCGCCAGCAGCCCTGGACAGTTCTCTGGAAACACCATATATTTT. Amino acid sequence: CASSPGQFSGNTIYF. This sequence joins TRBV5-1 and TRBJ1-3; D might be TRBD1 (6 bases). The germline V gene encodes CDR1 SGHRS and CDR2 YFSETQ. Trimming stripped 4 bases from V and 0 bases from J, with 11 bases between. The CDR3 runs 15 residues.

As concerns this clonotype: A much larger clone differs by one base, so this may be a read error. The chain joins TRBV12-3 or TRBV12-4 to TRBJ1-1; D gene unclear. CDR3 length: 13 amino acids. Between the trimmed V and J ends, which lost 6 bases and 6 bases, there was a span of 14 bases. The CDR3 nucleotides are TGTGCCAGCAGCCGCTTGACTGTTGCTGAAGCTTTCTTT. Residues: CASSRLTVAEAFF.

The rearrangement links TRBV29-1 to TRBJ1-2; 7 positions agree with TRBD1. Germline CDR1 reads SQVTM; CDR2 reads ANQGSEA. CDR3 length equals 16 residues. V shed 6 bases and J 0 bases; nucleotides not matched to a gene: 13. For the CDR3, the DNA is TGCAGCGTCCGGGACAGACAAGTGCCACCTAACTATGGCTACACCTTC. Its protein is CSVRDRQVPPNYGYTF.

This chain links TRBV3-1 with TRBJ1-1; D unresolved. The CDR3 is 12 amino acids. CDR1 is LGHDT, CDR2 YNNKEL, per germline (reference sequence). V was cut by 1 base and J by 4 bases, with 4 bases left in between. The CDR3 coding sequence is TGTGCCAGCAGCCAAGCCCTCACTGAAGCTTTCTTT. Translated: CASSQALTEAFF.

The chain has TRBV6-1 and TRBJ2-7, with D tentatively TRBD2 (6 bases). The V gene lost 4 bases and the J gene lost 2 bases, with 9 bases spanning the gap. In germline, CDR1 is MNHNS, CDR2 SASEGT. The CDR3 runs 13 residues. CDR3 sequence (DNA): TGTGCCAGCAGTGGGGAGGTCACCTACGAGCAGTACTTC. This translates into CASSGEVTYEQYF.

This rearrangement joins TRBV10-3 to TRBJ1-5; a possible D gene is TRBD1 (6 bases). The CDR3 runs 15 residues. Germline CDR1 is ENHRY and CDR2 is SYGVKD. V was pared by 6 bases and J by 5 bases, with 17 bases between. Here the CDR3 DNA reads TGTGCCATCAGCGAGCCGGACAGTATTTATCAGCCCCAGCATTTT. Encoded protein: CAISEPDSIYQPQHF.

The V and J genes are TRBV9 and TRBJ2-3; D is undetermined. This CDR3 comprises 15 residues. Germline CDR1 is SGDLS and CDR2 is YYNGEE. V gave up 6 bases and J gave up 2 bases, with 16 bases separating them. The CDR3 loop reads CASTSDASHTDTQYF. CDR3 bases: TGTGCCAGCACCTCGGACGCCTCACACACAGATACGCAGTATTTT.

This clonotype has only a few counts. The rearrangement links TRBV2 to TRBJ2-2; TRBD1 matches at 7 bases. The CDR3 has 12 residues. Unmatched junction bases numbered 4, after V lost 9 bases and J lost 6 bases. Germline CDR1 reads SNHLY; CDR2 reads FYNNEI. The CDR3 bases are TGTGCCAGTCCAACAGGGGCCGGGGAGCTGTTTTTT. It codes for CASPTGAGELFF.

The chain carries TRBV7-8 and TRBJ2-5; D is undetermined. Deletions cut 7 bases from V and 4 bases from J, with 7 bases between. Per the germline V gene, CDR1 is SGHVS and CDR2 is FQNEAQ. The CDR3 loop spans 11 amino acids. The CDR3 loop is CASTELETQYF. The CDR3 nucleotides read TGTGCCAGCACCGAATTAGAGACCCAGTACTTC.

On this clonotype: A read error may account for a junction end that differs from germline. The gene calls are TRBV3-1 and TRBJ1-1, with D unresolved. The CDR3 is 15 residues long. Germline CDR1 LGHDT, CDR2 YNNKEL (reference sequence). This chain's CDR3 is CANSQDTAWDTEAFF. In nucleotides, the CDR3 is TGTGCCAACAGCCAAGATACGGCCTGGGACACTGAAGCTTTCTTT.

The chain employs TRBV6-6 and TRBJ2-3; D is perhaps TRBD2 (5 bases). The CDR3 length is 13 residues. Trimming left V 8 bases short and J 2 bases short, with 11 bases between. Germline V gene sequence: CDR1 MNHNY, CDR2 SVGAGI (reference sequence). CDR3 coding DNA: TGTGCCAGCGACTCCGGGGTCACAGATACGCAGTATTTT. This codes for CASDSGVTDTQYF.

In its sample, this clonotype was seen a few times. The CDR3 bases are TGTGCCAGCAGCTTGGGGATAGAAGCAGATACGCAGTATTTT. Translating it yields CASSLGIEADTQYF. This rearrangement joins TRBV5-6 to TRBJ2-3; no clear D gene. The germline V gene encodes CDR1 SGHDT and CDR2 YYEEEE. Trimming took off 0 bases at V and 4 bases at J, with 9 bases between the two ends. The CDR3 spans 14 residues.

On this clonotype itself: A read error is possible here, since a much larger clone lies one base away. The rearrangement joins TRBV20-1 to TRBJ2-3; 8 positions agree with TRBD2. CDR3 length: 13 amino acids. Germline lookup yields CDR1 DFQATT and CDR2 SNEGSKA (reference sequence). CDR3 sequence reads: CCQEGLETDTQYF. The CDR3 DNA sequence: TGCTGTCAAGAGGGACTAGAAACAGATACGCAGTATTTT.

V usage is TRBV4-3 and J usage is TRBJ2-2, with D possibly matching TRBD2 (5 bases). The CDR3 is made up of 15 amino acids. The germline V gene has CDR1 LGHNA and CDR2 YSLEER. V lost 0 bases and J lost 8, with 13 bases in between. CDR3 sequence reads: CASSQDKRRTGELFF. For the CDR3, the DNA is TGCGCCAGCAGCCAAGATAAACGCAGGACTGGGGAGCTGTTTTTT.

This clonotype was seen more than once but under ten times. This chain connects TRBV4-2 to TRBJ1-4, with 9 bases fitting TRBD1. The trim removed 2 bases at V and 8 bases at J, leaving 6 bases unmatched. The CDR3 spans 15 residues. The germline gives CDR1 LGHNA, CDR2 YNFKEQ. CDR3 protein: CASSQPGQGDEKLFF. In DNA form, the CDR3 reads TGTGCCAGCAGCCAACCGGGACAGGGTGACGAAAAACTGTTTTTT.

Concerning this clonotype: At one of its ends the junction is not consistent with the germline gene, which may arise from a read error. The rearrangement uses TRBV10-3 and TRBJ2-6; D not resolved. Germline V gene sequence: CDR1 ENHRY, CDR2 SYGVKD. CDR3 length: 16 residues. The CDR3 nucleotides read TGTGCCATCAGTGAGAAGGGCTTCTCTAGGGCCAACGTCCTGACTTTC. Residues: CAISEKGFSRANVLTF.

V gene TRBV7-2 combines with J gene TRBJ2-3; tentative D call: TRBD1 (6 bases). CDR3 length: 14 residues. Per the germline V gene, CDR1 is SGHTA and CDR2 is FQGNSA. The ends were cut back, 10 bases at V and 3 bases at J, with 17 bases in the middle. The CDR3 protein is CATADVGGTDTQYF. The CDR3 DNA follows: TGTGCCACCGCCGATGTAGGGGGAACAGATACGCAGTATTTT.

The genes are TRBV7-9 and TRBJ2-3; the D gene is possibly TRBD2 (6 bases). The CDR3 has 16 amino acids. CDR1 is SEHNR, CDR2 FQNEAQ, per germline (reference sequence). V was cut by 5 bases and J by 2 bases, with 17 bases left in between. The CDR3 loop reads CASSEGHLAHTDTQYF. The DNA of the CDR3 is TGTGCCAGCAGCGAAGGCCACCTAGCGCACACAGATACGCAGTATTTT.

V and J are TRBV7-9 and TRBJ1-6, with D tentatively TRBD1 (5 bases). CDR3 length equals 14 residues. The ends were cut back, 2 bases at V and 8 bases at J, with 10 bases in the middle. The germline V gene has CDR1 SEHNR and CDR2 FQNEAQ (reference sequence). CDR3 sequence: CASSLNGGDSPLHF. The CDR3 DNA reads TGTGCCAGCAGCTTAAACGGGGGGGATTCACCCCTCCACTTT.

This clonotype turned up a few times. The chain couples TRBV21-1 to TRBJ2-1; the D call in the table, TRBD2, was not verified against the DNA. TRBV21-1 is a documented pseudogene. The length of the CDR3 is 16 residues. The CDR3 sequence is CASSTTTSGVYNEQFF. CDR3 nucleotide sequence: TGTGCCAGCAGCACCACCACTAGCGGGGTTTACAATGAGCAGTTCTTC.

This clonotype was counted a few times. The V gene is TRBV15, the J gene TRBJ2-3; D uncertain. The CDR3 is 13 amino acids. V was cut by 1 base and J by 4 bases, with 6 bases left in between. The germline V gene has CDR1 LNHNV and CDR2 YYDKDF (reference sequence). The CDR3 loop is CATSRVPPDTQYF. CDR3 sequence (DNA): TGTGCCACCAGCAGAGTCCCACCAGATACGCAGTATTTT. Together with reference TRBV15 and TRBJ2-3, the CDR3 gives the full variable domain: DAMVIQNPRYQVTQFGKPVTLSCSQTLNHNVMYWYQQKSSQAPKLLFHYYDKDFNNEADTPDNFQSRRPNTSFCFLDIRSPGLGDTAMYLCATSRVPPDTQYFGPGTRLTVL.